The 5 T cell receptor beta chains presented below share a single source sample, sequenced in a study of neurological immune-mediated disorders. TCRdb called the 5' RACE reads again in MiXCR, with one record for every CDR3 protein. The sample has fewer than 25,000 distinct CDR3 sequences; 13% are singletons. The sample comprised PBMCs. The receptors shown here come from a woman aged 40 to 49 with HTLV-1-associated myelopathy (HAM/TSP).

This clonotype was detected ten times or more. The chain's CDR3 is CASSWSPDTQETQYF. The CDR3 DNA follows: TGTGCCAGCAGCTGGTCGCCGGACACACAAGAGACCCAGTACTTC. The V and J genes are TRBV11-2 and TRBJ2-5, with D perhaps TRBD1 (5 bases). V was shortened by 4 bases and J by 2 bases, with 14 bases between the two germline ends. CDR1 is SGHAT and CDR2 is FQNNGV in the germline V gene. There are 15 residues in the CDR3.

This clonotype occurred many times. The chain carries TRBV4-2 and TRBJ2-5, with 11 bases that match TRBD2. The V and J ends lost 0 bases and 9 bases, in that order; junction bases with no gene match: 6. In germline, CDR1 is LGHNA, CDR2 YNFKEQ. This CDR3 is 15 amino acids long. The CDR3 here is CASSQDFSGGAPQYF. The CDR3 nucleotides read TGTGCCAGCAGCCAAGATTTTAGCGGGGGGGCCCCCCAGTACTTC.

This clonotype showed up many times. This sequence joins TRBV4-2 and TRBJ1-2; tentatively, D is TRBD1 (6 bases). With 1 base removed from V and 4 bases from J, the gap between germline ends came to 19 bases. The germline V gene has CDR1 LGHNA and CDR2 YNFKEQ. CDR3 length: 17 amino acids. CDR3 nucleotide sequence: TGTGCCAGCAGCCAAGGACTTCAGGGGAGAGGAAGCTATGGCTACACCTTC. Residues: CASSQGLQGRGSYGYTF.

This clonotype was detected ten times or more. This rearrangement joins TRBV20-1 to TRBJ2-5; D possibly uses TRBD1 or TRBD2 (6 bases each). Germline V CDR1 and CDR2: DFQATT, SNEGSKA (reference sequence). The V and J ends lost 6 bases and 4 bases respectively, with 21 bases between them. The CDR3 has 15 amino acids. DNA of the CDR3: TGCAGTGCGGGGGCACGGGGGCCTATGGGAGAGACCCAGTACTTC. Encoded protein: CSAGARGPMGETQYF.

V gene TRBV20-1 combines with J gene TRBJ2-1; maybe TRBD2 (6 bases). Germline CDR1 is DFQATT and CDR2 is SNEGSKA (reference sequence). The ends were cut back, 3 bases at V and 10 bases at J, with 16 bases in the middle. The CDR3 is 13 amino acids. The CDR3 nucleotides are TGCAGTGCTAGCGGCGGGGCGCAGTACGAGCAGTTCTTC. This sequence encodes CSASGGAQYEQFF.